A selection of T cell receptor beta chains follows, all from one sample in a study of T cells in Graves' hyperthyroidism and ophthalmopathy. MiXCR was run by TCRdb on the multiplex PCR reads, yielding one entry per CDR3 protein. The sample carries fewer than 700,000 distinct CDR3 sequences, 17% recorded once. The sample taken for sequencing was blood. These receptors originate from a woman aged 18-35 years with Graves' ophthalmopathy. Each CDR3 is given with its conserved first and last residue. D genes are given only for firm matches. Size values are once, few and many counts, or a class for expanded clones, and some rows have none.

v_gene,len,abundance,j_gene,d_gene,CDR3nt,CDR3aa
TRBV7-2,15,many,TRBJ2-3,-,TGTGCCAGCAGCTTAGCAGGGTCGGGCCCAGATACGCAGTATTTT,CASSLAGSGPDTQYF
TRBV7-7,13,few,TRBJ2-2,-,TGTGCTAGCAGCTTTAGGGTATCCGGGGAGCTGTTTTTT,CASSFRVSGELFF
TRBV20-1,17,-,TRBJ2-7,TRBD2,TGCAGTGCTAGTGGCGGGACTATTGGAGGGACTACTGGGGAGCAGTACTTC,CSASGGTIGGTTGEQYF
TRBV5-1,15,many,TRBJ1-1,TRBD1,TGTGCCAGCAGCCTAACAGGGGGCATGAACACTGAAGCTTTCTTT,CASSLTGGMNTEAFF
TRBV20-1,15,-,TRBJ2-7,TRBD2,TGCAGTGCTAGAGATCAGCGGGGGACCTCCTACGAGCAGTACTTC,CSARDQRGTSYEQYF
TRBV6-1,20,many,TRBJ1-6,-,TGTGCCAGCAGTTTAGGCGCACTGTCAGGGGCTAGCTCCTATAATTCACCCCTCCACTTT,CASSLGALSGASSYNSPLHF
TRBV20-1,14,-,TRBJ1-4,-,TGCAGTGTTCCCCAAACAGGGTGGGCTGAAAAACTGTTTTTT,CSVPQTGWAEKLFF
TRBV30,15,-,TRBJ2-5,TRBD1,TGTGCCTGGAGTGTACTACAGGGGGGTAGGGAGACCCAGTACTTC,CAWSVLQGGRETQYF
TRBV7-9,15,-,TRBJ2-1,-,TGTGCCAGCAGCTTAAGGCAGGGAAGAGAAGATGAGCAGTTCTTC,CASSLRQGREDEQFF
TRBV29-1,13,-,TRBJ1-5,-,TGCAGCGTTGTGCTGGCAAGCAATCAGCCCCAGCATTTT,CSVVLASNQPQHF
TRBV11-2,15,many,TRBJ2-1,TRBD2,TGTGCCAGCAGCTTACACCTGCCTAGCGGGAGGGAGCAGTTCTTC,CASSLHLPSGREQFF
TRBV12-5,15,many,TRBJ2-1,TRBD2,TGTGCTAGTGGTTCCGGGACTAGCGGGAACAATGAGCAGTTCTTC,CASGSGTSGNNEQFF
TRBV7-3,15,many,TRBJ2-2,-,TGTGCCAGCAGCCTCCTAGGGGGGCGGACCGGGGAGCTGTTTTTT,CASSLLGGRTGELFF
TRBV28,16,-,TRBJ2-7,TRBD2,TGTGCCAGCCTAGGGTGGGCGGGAGGGGGCCCCTACGAGCAGTACTTC,CASLGWAGGGPYEQYF
TRBV19,15,-,TRBJ2-5,TRBD2,TGTGCCAGTGCCAGGACTAGCGGAATCCAAGAGACCCAGTACTTC,CASARTSGIQETQYF
TRBV29-1,16,-,TRBJ2-2,-,TGCAGCGTTGAATGGGAAGACAGGACGAACACCGGGGAGCTGTTTTTT,CSVEWEDRTNTGELFF
TRBV28,11,few,TRBJ1-1,-,TGTGCCAGCAGCACTGGAGGGCAAGCTTTCTTT,CASSTGGQAFF
TRBV6-2/TRBV6-3,19,-,TRBJ1-2,-,TGTGCCAGCAGTTTCCGGGACTCCCGCACTAAACCTCCTTCGTGGGGCTACACCTTC,CASSFRDSRTKPPSWGYTF
TRBV10-3,13,-,TRBJ1-5,-,TGTGCCATCAGTGACACGAGCAATCAGCCCCAGCATTTT,CAISDTSNQPQHF
TRBV27,14,many,TRBJ2-1,-,TGTGCCAGCAGCTGGCGGGACTCCTACAATGAGCAGTTCTTC,CASSWRDSYNEQFF
TRBV18,16,many,TRBJ1-1,-,TGTGCCAGCTCACCAGAGACTTTTCATCAGAACACTGAAGCTTTCTTT,CASSPETFHQNTEAFF
TRBV5-1,16,few,TRBJ2-2,TRBD2,TGCGCCAGCAGCGGGACTAGCGGGATATGGACCGGGGAGCTGTTTTTT,CASSGTSGIWTGELFF
TRBV30,13,few,TRBJ1-1,-,TGTGCCTGGAACAAACAGGGGAACACTGAAGCTTTCTTT,CAWNKQGNTEAFF
TRBV11-2,17,many,TRBJ2-1,TRBD1,TGTGCCAGCAGCGCCAACCCAGGGGGCGCGTCCTACAATGAGCAGTTCTTC,CASSANPGGASYNEQFF
TRBV29-1,14,-,TRBJ2-1,-,TGCAGCGGCCTCGGGGGGCGTGGAGGCAATGAGCAGTTCTTC,CSGLGGRGGNEQFF
TRBV28,14,many,TRBJ2-3,-,TGTGCCAGCAGCTTAGCGGTTAGCACAGATACGCAGTATTTT,CASSLAVSTDTQYF
TRBV6-1,15,-,TRBJ2-3,-,TGTGCCAGCAGTTTCCGGGGCAGGGAGGCAGATACGCAGTATTTT,CASSFRGREADTQYF
TRBV12-3/TRBV12-4,15,many,TRBJ1-1,-,TGTGCCAGCAGTCTACCTCCTATCGACAGCCGTGAAGCTTTCTTT,CASSLPPIDSREAFF
TRBV9,13,few,TRBJ2-7,-,TGTGCCAGCAGCGTAGCTAGCGCCTACGAGCAGTACTTC,CASSVASAYEQYF
TRBV4-1,14,-,TRBJ2-5,TRBD1,TGCGCCAGCAGTCTCCGGGACAGTCAAGAGACCCAGTACTTC,CASSLRDSQETQYF
TRBV28,12,many,TRBJ1-1,-,TGTGCCAGCAGTACGGGACCGGGGGGTGCTTTCTTT,CASSTGPGGAFF
TRBV11-2,15,many,TRBJ2-5,TRBD1,TGTGCCAGCAGCTTTGTTACAGGGGGGAAAGAGACCCAGTACTTC,CASSFVTGGKETQYF
TRBV24-1,18,few,TRBJ2-1,-,TGTGCCACCAGTGATTGGGGCCCTCCGAGGCCCGGGGGCAATGAGCAGTTCTTC,CATSDWGPPRPGGNEQFF
TRBV7-3,14,many,TRBJ1-1,TRBD1,TGTGCCAGCGCCACAGGGGCAGTGGGCACTGAAGCTTTCTTT,CASATGAVGTEAFF
TRBV6-2/TRBV6-3,15,-,TRBJ2-3,TRBD2,TGTGCCAGCAGGGAACCTAGCGGGGCGTCCGATACGCAGTATTTT,CASREPSGASDTQYF
TRBV20-1,13,many,TRBJ2-3,TRBD2,TGCAGTGCTAGACTAGCGGGCACAGATACGCAGTATTTT,CSARLAGTDTQYF
TRBV13,14,-,TRBJ2-5,TRBD1,TGTGCCAGCAGCACAGGGACAGGGTGGGAGACCCAGTACTTC,CASSTGTGWETQYF
TRBV9,13,-,TRBJ2-1,TRBD1,TGTGCCAGCAGCCCCGTGACAGGGAATGAGCAGTTCTTC,CASSPVTGNEQFF
TRBV11-1,18,few,TRBJ2-2,-,TGTGCCAGCAGCCCGTCAGACCTTAGAGGGGTTTACACCGGGGAGCTGTTTTTT,CASSPSDLRGVYTGELFF
TRBV10-3,15,few,TRBJ1-1,TRBD1,TGTGCCATCAGTGAGTTTGGGACAGAGAACACTGAAGCTTTCTTT,CAISEFGTENTEAFF
TRBV5-6,13,-,TRBJ2-3,-,TGTGCCAGCCAATCCACGGGCACAGATACGCAGTATTTT,CASQSTGTDTQYF
TRBV9,15,-,TRBJ2-7,-,TGTGCCAGCAGCGTAGGGGGAGCAGGGGCCTACGAGCAGTACTTC,CASSVGGAGAYEQYF
TRBV5-1,14,many,TRBJ2-7,-,TGCGCCAGCAGCTTGGCTAAGGTTCTAGACGAGCAGTACTTC,CASSLAKVLDEQYF
TRBV25-1,17,-,TRBJ2-3,-,TGTGCCAGCAGTGGTATAGTGAAAGCCTCTAGCACAGATACGCAGTATTTT,CASSGIVKASSTDTQYF
TRBV5-1,14,-,TRBJ1-2,TRBD1,TGCGCCAGCAGCTTGGGACAGGGAACCCATGGCTACACCTTC,CASSLGQGTHGYTF
TRBV5-5,14,-,TRBJ2-5,-,TGTGCCAGCAGCTTGGCCGCAGTTCAAGAGACCCAGTACTTC,CASSLAAVQETQYF
TRBV6-1,15,few,TRBJ2-7,-,TGTGCCAGCAGTGAATGGAACTCGGGTCCCTACGAGCAGTACTTC,CASSEWNSGPYEQYF